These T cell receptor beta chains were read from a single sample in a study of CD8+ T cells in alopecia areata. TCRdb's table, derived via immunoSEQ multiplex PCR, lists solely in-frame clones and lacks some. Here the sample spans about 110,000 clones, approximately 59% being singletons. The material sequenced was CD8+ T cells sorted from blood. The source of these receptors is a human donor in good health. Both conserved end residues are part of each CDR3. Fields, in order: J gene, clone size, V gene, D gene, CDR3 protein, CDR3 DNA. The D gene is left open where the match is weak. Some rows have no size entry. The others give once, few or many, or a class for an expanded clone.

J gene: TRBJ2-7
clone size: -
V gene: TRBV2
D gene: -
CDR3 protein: CASSRKQYEQYF
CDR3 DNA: TGTGCCAGCAGTAGGAAGCAATACGAGCAGTACTTC

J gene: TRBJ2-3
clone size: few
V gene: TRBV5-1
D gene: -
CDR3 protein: CASSLEWTESSTDTQYF
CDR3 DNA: TGCGCCAGCAGCTTGGAGTGGACGGAGTCTAGCACAGATACGCAGTATTTT

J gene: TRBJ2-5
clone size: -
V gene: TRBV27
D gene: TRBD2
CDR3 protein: CASRPSGLAGETQYF
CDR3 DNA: TGTGCCAGCCGCCCATCTGGACTAGCCGGGGAGACCCAGTACTTC

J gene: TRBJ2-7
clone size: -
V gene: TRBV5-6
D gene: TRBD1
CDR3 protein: CASSLMGQGYEQYF
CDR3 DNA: TGTGCCAGCAGCTTGATGGGACAGGGCTACGAGCAGTACTTC

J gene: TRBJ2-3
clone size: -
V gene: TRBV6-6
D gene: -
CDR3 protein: CASSYGEDTQYF
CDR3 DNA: TGTGCCAGCAGTTACGGAGAAGATACGCAGTATTTT

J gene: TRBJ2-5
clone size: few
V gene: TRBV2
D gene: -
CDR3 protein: CASSGLEETQYF
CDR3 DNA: TGTGCCAGCAGTGGCCTGGAAGAGACCCAGTACTTC

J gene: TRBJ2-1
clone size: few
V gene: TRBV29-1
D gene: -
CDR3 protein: CSVAYMTIPPFREQFF
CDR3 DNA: TGCAGCGTTGCGTACATGACTATCCCGCCCTTTCGTGAGCAGTTCTTC

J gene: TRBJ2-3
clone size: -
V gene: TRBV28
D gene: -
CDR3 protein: CASIGDTSTDTQYF
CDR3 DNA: TGTGCCAGCATAGGGGATACGAGCACAGATACGCAGTATTTT

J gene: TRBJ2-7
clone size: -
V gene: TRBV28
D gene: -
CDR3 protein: CASMQYYEQYF
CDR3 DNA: TGTGCCAGCATGCAGTATTACGAGCAGTACTTC

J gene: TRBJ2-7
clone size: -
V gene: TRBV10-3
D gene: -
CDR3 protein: CAISVVGRYEQYF
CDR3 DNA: TGCGCCATCAGTGTTGTCGGCAGATACGAGCAGTACTTC

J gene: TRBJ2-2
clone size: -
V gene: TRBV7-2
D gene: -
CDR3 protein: CASSLALQYPGELFF
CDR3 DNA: TGTGCCAGCAGCTTAGCGCTTCAGTACCCCGGGGAGCTGTTTTTT

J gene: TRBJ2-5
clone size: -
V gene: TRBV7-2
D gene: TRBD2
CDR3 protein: CASSLELAGGETQYF
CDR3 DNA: TGTGCCAGCAGCTTAGAACTAGCGGGGGGAGAGACCCAGTACTTC

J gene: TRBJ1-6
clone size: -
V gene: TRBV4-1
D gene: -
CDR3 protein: CASSQDLGSRGSPLHF
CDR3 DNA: TGCGCCAGCAGCCAAGATCTGGGATCCCGGGGTTCACCCCTCCACTTT

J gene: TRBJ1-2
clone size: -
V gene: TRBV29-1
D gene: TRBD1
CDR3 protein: CSVVTQGTVYGYTF
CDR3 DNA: TGCAGCGTGGTCACACAGGGGACCGTCTATGGCTACACCTTC

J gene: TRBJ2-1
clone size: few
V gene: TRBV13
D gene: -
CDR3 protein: CASSPRGLYNEQFF
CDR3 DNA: TGTGCCAGCAGCCCCCGGGGGCTCTACAATGAGCAGTTCTTC

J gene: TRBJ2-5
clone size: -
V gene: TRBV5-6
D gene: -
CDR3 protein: CASSLGDGAGETQYF
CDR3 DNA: TGTGCCAGCAGCTTAGGGGACGGGGCGGGAGAGACCCAGTACTTC

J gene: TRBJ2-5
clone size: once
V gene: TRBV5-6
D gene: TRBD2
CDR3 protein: CASSAGTSGSDF
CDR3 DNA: TGTGCCAGCAGCGCCGGGACTAGTGGTTCGGACTTC

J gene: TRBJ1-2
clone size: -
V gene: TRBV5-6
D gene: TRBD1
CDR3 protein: CASSAGQGVGGYTF
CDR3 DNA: TGTGCCAGCAGCGCAGGACAGGGGGTAGGTGGCTACACCTTC

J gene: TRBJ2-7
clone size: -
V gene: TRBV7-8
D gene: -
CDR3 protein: CASSSDRSYYEQYF
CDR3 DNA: TGTGCCAGCAGCTCCGACAGGAGCTACTACGAGCAGTACTTC

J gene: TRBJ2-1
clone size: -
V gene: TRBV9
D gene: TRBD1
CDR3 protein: CASSVEQGDPGDNEQFF
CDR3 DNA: TGTGCCAGCAGCGTAGAACAGGGGGACCCGGGGGATAATGAGCAGTTCTTC

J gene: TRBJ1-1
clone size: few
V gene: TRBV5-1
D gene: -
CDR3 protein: CASSSRGTEAFF
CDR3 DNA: TGCGCCAGCAGCAGCAGGGGCACTGAAGCTTTCTTT

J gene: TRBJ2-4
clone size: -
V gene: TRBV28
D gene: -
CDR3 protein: CASSMTEVAKNIQYF
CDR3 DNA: TGTGCCAGCAGCATGACAGAGGTCGCCAAAAACATTCAGTACTTC

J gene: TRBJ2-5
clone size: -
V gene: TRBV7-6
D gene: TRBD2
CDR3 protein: CASSSTGLATETQYF
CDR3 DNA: TGTGCCAGCAGTTCCACGGGACTAGCTACGGAGACCCAGTACTTC

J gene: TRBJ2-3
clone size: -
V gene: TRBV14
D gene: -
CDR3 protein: CASSQDSLLDTQYF
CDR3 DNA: TGTGCCAGCAGCCAAGACAGCCTGCTGGATACGCAGTATTTT

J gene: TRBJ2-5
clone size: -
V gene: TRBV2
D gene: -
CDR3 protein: CASIDVETQYF
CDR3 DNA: TGTGCCAGCATAGACGTTGAGACCCAGTACTTC

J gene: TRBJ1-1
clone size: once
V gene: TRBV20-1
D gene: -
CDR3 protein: CSATLGLVAFF
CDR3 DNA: TGCAGTGCTACCCTCGGACTCGTAGCTTTCTTT

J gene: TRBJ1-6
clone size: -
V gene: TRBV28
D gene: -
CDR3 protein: CASSLDGGNSPLHF
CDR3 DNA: TGTGCCAGCAGTTTAGACGGGGGGAATTCACCCCTCCACTTT

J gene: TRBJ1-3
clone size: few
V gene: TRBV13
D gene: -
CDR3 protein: CASSLGGLLSGNTIYF
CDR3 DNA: TGTGCCAGCAGCTTAGGGGGCTTGCTCTCTGGAAACACCATATATTTT

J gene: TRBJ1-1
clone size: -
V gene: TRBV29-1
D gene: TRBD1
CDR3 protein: CSVEGGDRGNTEAFF
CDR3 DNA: TGCAGCGTGGAGGGAGGGGACAGGGGGAACACTGAAGCTTTCTTT

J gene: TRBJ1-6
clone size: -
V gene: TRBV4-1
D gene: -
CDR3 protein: CASSYTGLDSPLHF
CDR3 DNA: TGCGCCAGCAGCTACACAGGTCTTGATTCACCCCTCCACTTT

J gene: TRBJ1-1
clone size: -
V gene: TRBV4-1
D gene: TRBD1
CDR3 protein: CASSPRNYRGNTEAFF
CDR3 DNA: TGCGCCAGCAGCCCAAGGAACTACAGGGGGAACACTGAAGCTTTCTTT

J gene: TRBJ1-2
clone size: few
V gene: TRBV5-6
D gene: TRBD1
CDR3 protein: CASSLSLGQGSYGYTF
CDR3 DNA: TGTGCCAGCAGCTTGTCGCTGGGACAGGGGAGCTATGGCTACACCTTC

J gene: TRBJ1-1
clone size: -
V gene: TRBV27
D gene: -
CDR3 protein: CASNPLGSREAFF
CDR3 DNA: TGTGCCAGCAACCCCTTGGGGTCAAGAGAAGCTTTCTTT

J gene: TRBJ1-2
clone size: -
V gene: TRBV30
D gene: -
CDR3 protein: CAWSVGAGHGYTF
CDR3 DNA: TGTGCCTGGAGTGTAGGGGCAGGGCATGGCTACACCTTC

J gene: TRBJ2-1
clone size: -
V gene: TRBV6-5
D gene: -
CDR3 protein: CASSYQGIVNEQFF
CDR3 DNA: TGTGCCAGCAGTTACCAGGGAATTGTCAATGAGCAGTTCTTC

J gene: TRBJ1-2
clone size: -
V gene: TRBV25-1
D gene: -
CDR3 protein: CASSLGGDYGYTF
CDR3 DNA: TGTGCCAGCAGTTTGGGGGGTGACTATGGCTACACCTTC

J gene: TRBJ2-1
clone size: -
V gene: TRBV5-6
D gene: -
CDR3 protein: CASSAGTAYNEQLF
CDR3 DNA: TGTGCCAGCAGCGCCGGGACCGCCTACAATGAGCAGCTCTTC

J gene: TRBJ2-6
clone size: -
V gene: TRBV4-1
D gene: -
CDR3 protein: CASSQEWGVSGANVLTF
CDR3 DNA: TGCGCCAGCAGCCAAGAATGGGGGGTCTCTGGGGCCAACGTCCTGACTTTC

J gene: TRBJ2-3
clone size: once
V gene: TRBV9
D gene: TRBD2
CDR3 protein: CASSEGTSQADTQYF
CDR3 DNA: TGTGCCAGCAGCGAGGGGACTAGTCAGGCAGATACGCAGTATTTT

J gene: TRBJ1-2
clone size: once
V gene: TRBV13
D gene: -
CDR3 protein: CASSLGRGTNYGYTF
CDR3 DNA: TGTGCCAGCAGCCTCGGACGGGGGACCAACTATGGCTACACCTTC

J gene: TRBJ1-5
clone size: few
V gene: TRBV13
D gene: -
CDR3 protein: CASSLGGRGNQPQHF
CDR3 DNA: TGTGCCAGCAGCTTAGGGGGAAGGGGCAATCAGCCCCAGCATTTT